The rows below give T cell receptor beta chains drawn from one sample of a study of blood T cell repertoires in COVID-19. Profiled with immunoSEQ multiplex PCR; TCRdb holds only in-frame clones, not every one. This table has 200,000 to 250,000 clones, 90% appearing once. The specimen was PBMCs or T cells enriched from blood (not recorded which). The receptors shown here come from a man aged 25-45 years who had been exposed to COVID-19. Each CDR3 is given with its conserved first and last residue. D genes are given only for firm matches. Size is stated for part of the rows, as once, few or many counts, or as a class when the clone is expanded.

TGTGCCAGCAGTGACTCGACTAGCGGGGGAGATACGCAGTATTTT | CASSDSTSGGDTQYF | TRBJ2-3 | TRBV6-4 | few | TRBD2
TGTGCCAGCTCACCTCGACTAGTCGAAAACACCGGGGAGCTGTTTTTT | CASSPRLVENTGELFF | TRBJ2-2 | TRBV18 | - | -
TGTGCCAGCACCCCAGGGGGGACAGGGGGATATGGCTACACCTTC | CASTPGGTGGYGYTF | TRBJ1-2 | TRBV19 | - | TRBD1
TGTGCCAGCAGACAGGACAGTCAAGAGACCCAGTACTTC | CASRQDSQETQYF | TRBJ2-5 | TRBV3-1/TRBV3-2 | - | -
TGCAGCGTTGAAACAGGCCCCAATCAGCCCCAGCATTTT | CSVETGPNQPQHF | TRBJ1-5 | TRBV29-1 | - | -
TGCGCCAGCAGTGAGCGCCCCAGAGAGCGGTTCTTC | CASSERPRERFF | TRBJ2-1 | TRBV10-1 | - | -
TGTGCCAGTAGTATGAGAACAGGGGGCGGGAGTTTTAGCAATCAGCCCCAGCATTTT | CASSMRTGGGSFSNQPQHF | TRBJ1-5 | TRBV19 | - | TRBD1
TGTGCCAGCAGCGCTCCGGGACAGGGTCTCACCGGGGAGCTGTTTTTT | CASSAPGQGLTGELFF | TRBJ2-2 | TRBV5-6 | - | TRBD1
TGTGCCAACAGCCGGGACAGGGGAACCGATGAGCAGTTCTTC | CANSRDRGTDEQFF | TRBJ2-1 | TRBV2 | once | TRBD1
TGTGCCAGCAGCCCAAGGGGGGGAAAACTGTTTTTT | CASSPRGGKLFF | TRBJ1-4 | TRBV9 | - | -
TGTGCCAGCAGTGAAGAGGGACTAGCTAAGACCTCTTGTAACTTC | CASSEEGLAKTSCNF | TRBJ2-5 | TRBV6-1 | - | TRBD2
TGTGCCAGTAGTTCCCGGGACAACTCACCCCTCCACTTT | CASSSRDNSPLHF | TRBJ1-6 | TRBV19 | - | -